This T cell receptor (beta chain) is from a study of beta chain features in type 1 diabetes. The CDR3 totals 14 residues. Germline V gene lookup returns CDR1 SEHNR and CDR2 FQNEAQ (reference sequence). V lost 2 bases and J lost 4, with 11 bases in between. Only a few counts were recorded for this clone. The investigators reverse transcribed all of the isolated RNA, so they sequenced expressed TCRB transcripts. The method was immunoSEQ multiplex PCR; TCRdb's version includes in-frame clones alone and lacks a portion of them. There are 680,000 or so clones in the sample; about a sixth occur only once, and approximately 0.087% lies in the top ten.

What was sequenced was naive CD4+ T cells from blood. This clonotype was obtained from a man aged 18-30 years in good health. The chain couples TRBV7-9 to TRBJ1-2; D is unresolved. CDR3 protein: CASSLLPQTYGYTF. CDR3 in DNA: TGTGCCAGCAGCTTACTTCCCCAGACCTATGGCTACACCTTC.